This T cell receptor (delta chain) was sequenced during a study of Vδ1+ human thymocytes. The template was reverse-transcribed extracted RNA. The CDR3 regions were amplified by multiplex PCR from V-gene primers to a constant-region primer. TCRdb reanalysed the multiplex PCR reads via CATT. The sample gives over 45,000 delta-chain clones, about 14% of which show up once; roughly 0.37% is in the top ten. Findings and caveats of the study: Around 20% of thymic delta-chain sequences were Vdelta2, with few Vdelta3, unlike blood Vdelta1+ controls. Highly polyclonal TRG and TRD repertoires with Gaussian CDR3 length distributions appeared in thymus. The authors advised highly purified populations and single-cell validation. Many TRG clonotypes were shared between donors; TRD repertoires were essentially private.

Alphabeta T cells were depleted, then CD3+ Vdelta1+ Vdelta2- thymocytes were FACS-sorted. The J segment lost 5 bases and the V segment lost 2 bases, leaving 27 bases of the junction unmatched. The germline gives CDR1 TSWWSYY, CDR2 QGS. This CDR3 spans 22 amino acids. A remark on this clone: The antigen is unknown.

Input material: Vdelta1+ gamma-delta thymocytes from the thymus. Subset in this sample: FACS-sorted CD3+ TCRalphabeta- TCRVdelta1+ TCRVdelta2- thymocytes. The V and J genes are TRDV1 and TRDJ1; 9 bases line up with TRDD2. The clonotype was recovered from a girl under three years old who had congenital heart surgery. The CDR3 DNA follows: TGTGCTCTTGGGGAAGATCCCTTCCTACGGCTACTGGGATCATATCACTTTGATAAACTCATCTTT. Translation: CALGEDPFLRLLGSYHFDKLIF.